Listed here are 24 T cell receptor beta chains from one sample, sequenced in a study of shared clonotypes between healthy human individuals. Data came from immunoSEQ multiplex PCR; TCRdb stores just in-frame clones and leaves some out. The sample comprises around 450,000 clones, roughly 80% of which are singletons, and around 13% rests with the top ten. Sequenced input: PBMCs. The receptor set was obtained from a woman in her thirties or forties in good health. Some clones in this sample may be carry-over from other donors' samples.

V usage is TRBV7-3 and J usage is TRBJ2-7; 10 bases fit TRBD2. J lost 5 bases, V lost 2 bases, and 6 bases had no gene match. Per the germline V gene, CDR1 is SGHTA and CDR2 is FQGTGA. The CDR3 covers 15 residues. The CDR3, as DNA: TGTGCCAGCAGCTTAGGTCTAGCGGGAGTAGACGAGCAGTACTTC. It encodes CASSLGLAGVDEQYF.

V is TRBV28 and J is TRBJ2-4, with 8 positions matching TRBD1. CDR3 size: 15 residues. Germline CDR1 is MDHEN and CDR2 is SYDVKM. V lost 8 bases, J lost 3 bases, and 9 bases stayed unmatched. CDR3 sequence: CASRGQGWDKNIQYF. CDR3 in DNA: TGTGCCAGCCGTGGACAGGGATGGGACAAAAACATTCAGTACTTC.

The V and J genes are TRBV29-1 and TRBJ1-1; TRBD1 might be the D (6 bases). This CDR3 has 17 amino acids. V lost 3 bases to trimming and J lost 0 bases, with 20 bases between them. Germline CDR1 and CDR2: SQVTM and ANQGSEA. CDR3 sequence reads: CSVDNWGRGGMNTEAFF. CDR3 coding DNA: TGCAGCGTTGATAACTGGGGGCGCGGAGGTATGAACACTGAAGCTTTCTTT. Supplemented by reference TRBV29-1 and TRBJ1-1, the full variable domain reads SAVISQKPSRDICQRGTSLTIQCQVDSQVTMMFWYRQQPGQSLTLIATANQGSEATYESGFVIDKFPISRPNLTFSTLTVSNMSPEDSSIYLCSVDNWGRGGMNTEAFFGQGTRLTVV.

The chain joins TRBV7-9 to TRBJ2-5, with D tentatively TRBD2 (6 bases). V lost 5 bases, J lost 5 bases, and 15 bases lay in between. The CDR3 has 14 residues. The germline gives CDR1 SEHNR, CDR2 FQNEAQ (reference sequence). The CDR3 sequence: CASSLSSAEETQYF. DNA for the CDR3: TGTGCCAGCAGCCTTTCTAGCGCGGAGGAGACCCAGTACTTC.

The V gene is TRBV6-5, the J gene TRBJ1-5; unclear D gene. V lost 5 bases, J lost 0 bases, and 5 bases lay in between. CDR1 MNHEY and CDR2 SVGAGI come from the germline V gene. This CDR3 is 13 amino acids long. CDR3 sequence (DNA): TGTGCCAGCAGTCGAAGTAGCAATCAGCCCCAGCATTTT. Amino acid sequence: CASSRSSNQPQHF.

This clone was recorded once. This chain uses TRBV18 with TRBJ2-2; TRBD1 aligns across 7 bases. The CDR3 runs 16 residues. Per germline, CDR1 KGHSH and CDR2 LQKENI. V was pared by 4 bases and J by 0 bases, with 5 bases of the junction left unmatched. The CDR3 sequence is CASSRIQGSNTGELFF. The DNA of the CDR3 is TGTGCCAGCTCACGAATACAGGGGTCGAACACCGGGGAGCTGTTTTTT.

The rearrangement links TRBV18 to TRBJ2-5; maybe TRBD1 (6 bases). Germline CDR1 reads KGHSH; CDR2 reads LQKENI. V was cut by 1 base and J by 4 bases, with 10 bases left in between. The CDR3 spans 14 residues. The CDR3, as DNA: TGTGCCAGCTCACCACGTAGGGGGTTAGAGACCCAGTACTTC. Protein product: CASSPRRGLETQYF.

This clone was counted a few times. The chain combines TRBV28 with TRBJ2-1; D is uncertain. The CDR3 length is 12 residues. V lost 2 bases to trimming and J lost 5 bases, with 4 bases between them. Germline V gene lookup returns CDR1 MDHEN and CDR2 SYDVKM. CDR3 in amino acids: CASSLLHNEQFF. CDR3 nucleotide sequence: TGTGCCAGCAGTTTACTACACAATGAGCAGTTCTTC. The complete variable domain, with remaining parts taken from reference TRBV28 and TRBJ2-1, reads DVKVTQSSRYLVKRTGEKVFLECVQDMDHENMFWYRQDPGLGLRLIYFSYDVKMKEKGDIPEGYSVSREKKERFSLILESASTNQTSMYLCASSLLHNEQFFGPGTRLTVL.

This clone has a handful of counts. The J gene is TRBJ2-1, the V gene TRBV2; 10 nucleotides line up with TRBD2. V lost 6 bases to trimming and J lost 3 bases; unmatched junction nucleotides: 2. This CDR3 has 14 amino acids. The V gene's germline CDR1 is SNHLY and CDR2 FYNNEI. In DNA, the CDR3 is TGTGCCAGCAGCACTAGCGGGGACTACAATGAGCAGTTCTTC. This gives the protein CASSTSGDYNEQFF.

This chain connects TRBV9 to TRBJ1-2; D is unresolved. The CDR3 length is 13 residues. CDR1 is SGDLS and CDR2 is YYNGEE in the germline V gene. V was cut by 1 base and J by 7 bases, with 11 bases left in between. The CDR3 sequence is CASSVTTSGGYTF. CDR3 DNA: TGTGCCAGCAGCGTAACGACCTCGGGTGGCTACACCTTC.

This clone was seen a few times. The V gene is TRBV7-2, the J gene TRBJ2-1; D possibly matches TRBD1 or TRBD2 (6 bases each). The V gene's germline CDR1 is SGHTA and CDR2 FQGNSA. Trimming cost V 1 base and J 9 bases, with 10 bases left between them. The CDR3 is 13 residues long. CDR3 sequence: CASSLVGGSEQFF. CDR3 nucleotides: TGTGCCAGCAGCTTAGTCGGGGGCAGTGAGCAGTTCTTC. The full variable domain, with the rest looked up from reference TRBV7-2 and TRBJ2-1, is GAGVSQSPSNKVTEKGKDVELRCDPISGHTALYWYRQSLGQGLEFLIYFQGNSAPDKSGLPSDRFSAERTGGSVSTLTIQRTQQEDSAVYLCASSLVGGSEQFFGPGTRLTVL.

The chain recombines TRBV5-8 with TRBJ2-7; 12 bases are a match to TRBD1. J lost 5 bases, V lost 0 bases, and 6 bases had no gene match. Germline-derived CDR1 and CDR2 are SGHTS and YDEGEE. The CDR3 covers 16 residues. The CDR3 coding sequence is TGTGCCAGCAGCTTGGACGTCGGGACAGGGGGCGACGAGCAGTACTTC. It is translated as CASSLDVGTGGDEQYF.

This clone was observed a handful of times. J is TRBJ2-7 and V is TRBV7-9; 7 bases agree with TRBD2. Germline V gene data show CDR1 as SEHNR and CDR2 as FQNEAQ (reference sequence). Losses at the gene ends were 7 bases for V and 5 bases for J; bases not matched to a gene: 8. The length of the CDR3 is 13 residues. The chain's CDR3 is CASIRGGANEQYF. As DNA, the CDR3 is TGTGCCAGCATCCGGGGAGGGGCCAACGAGCAGTACTTC.

The rearrangement uses TRBV28 and TRBJ1-4, with a tentative D call TRBD1 (5 bases). V gave up 6 bases and J gave up 5 bases, with 16 bases separating them. The germline gives CDR1 MDHEN, CDR2 SYDVKM. The length of the CDR3 is 15 residues. CDR3 in amino acids: CASSTDSFWNEKLFF. The DNA for the CDR3 is TGTGCCAGCAGCACCGACAGTTTCTGGAATGAAAAACTGTTTTTT. Drawing the rest from reference TRBV28 and TRBJ1-4, the complete variable domain is DVKVTQSSRYLVKRTGEKVFLECVQDMDHENMFWYRQDPGLGLRLIYFSYDVKMKEKGDIPEGYSVSREKKERFSLILESASTNQTSMYLCASSTDSFWNEKLFFGSGTQLSVL.

For this clone: Distinct nucleotide sequences in the sample also encode this CDR3. V is TRBV28 and J is TRBJ2-7; the D is unclear. CDR1 and CDR2 (germline): MDHEN, SYDVKM. V was trimmed by 6 bases and J by 0 bases, leaving 6 bases between them. This CDR3 is 12 amino acids long. CDR3: CASSGYSYEQYF. The DNA of the CDR3 is TGTGCCAGCAGCGGGTACTCCTACGAGCAGTACTTC.

The chain uses TRBV10-3 and TRBJ1-1, with D possibly matching TRBD1 (5 bases). The V end lost 7 bases, the J end lost 4 bases, and 16 bases lay between the germline ends. This CDR3 has 14 amino acids. Germline lookup yields CDR1 ENHRY and CDR2 SYGVKD. The CDR3 nucleotides are TGTGCCATCACCCGGGACGGGGTAGGCACTGAAGCTTTCTTT. As protein: CAITRDGVGTEAFF.

The chain recombines TRBV6-1 with TRBJ1-1, with a possible D match to TRBD1 (6 bases). CDR1 MNHNS and CDR2 SASEGT come from the germline V gene. The CDR3 has 15 amino acids. The germline V and J ends were trimmed by 4 bases and 0 bases, with 12 bases remaining between them. In nucleotides, the CDR3 is TGTGCCAGCAGTGTCGGACAGTCTATGAACACTGAAGCTTTCTTT. It codes for CASSVGQSMNTEAFF.

The V call is TRBV7-3, the J call TRBJ2-1; D not resolved. This CDR3 region has 15 residues. With 2 bases removed from V and 2 bases from J, the gap between germline ends came to 10 bases. Per germline, CDR1 SGHTA and CDR2 FQGTGA. The CDR3 here is CASSLRQATYNEQFF. CDR3 nucleotide sequence: TGTGCCAGCAGCTTACGGCAGGCAACCTACAATGAGCAGTTCTTC.

The J gene is TRBJ2-6, the V gene TRBV18, with 10 bases identical to TRBD1. V was pared by 3 bases and J by 0 bases, with 2 bases of the junction left unmatched. The CDR3 consists of 17 residues. Germline V gene data show CDR1 as KGHSH and CDR2 as LQKENI. The CDR3 sequence is CASSPGQGSSGANVLTF. In DNA form, the CDR3 reads TGTGCCAGCTCACCGGGACAGGGGAGCTCTGGGGCCAACGTCCTGACTTTC.

On this clone itself: A read error may be the cause here, since a much bigger clone is one base away. Here the CDR3 reads CASSPLEGRDNEQFF. Here the CDR3 DNA reads TGTGCCAGCAGCCCTCTCGAGGGAAGGGACAATGAGCAGTTCTTC. The rearrangement uses TRBV11-2 and TRBJ2-1; D may be TRBD2 (5 bases). The V and J ends lost 5 bases and 5 bases respectively, with 16 bases between them. CDR3 length: 15 amino acids. CDR1 and CDR2 from the germline V gene are SGHAT and FQNNGV. Full variable domain (missing parts from reference TRBV11-2 and TRBJ2-1): EAGVAQSPRYKIIEKRQSVAFWCNPISGHATLYWYQQILGQGPKLLIQFQNNGVVDDSQLPKDRFSAERLKGVDSTLKIQPAKLEDSAVYLCASSPLEGRDNEQFFGPGTRLTVL.

V and J are TRBV11-2 and TRBJ2-5; D is undetermined. Per the germline V gene, CDR1 is SGHAT and CDR2 is FQNNGV. V was cut by 0 bases and J by 1 base, with 9 bases left in between. The CDR3 is 15 residues long. This CDR3 reads CASSLERIPQETQYF. The CDR3, as DNA: TGTGCCAGCAGCTTAGAACGGATACCCCAAGAGACCCAGTACTTC.

Concerning this clone itself: The identical CDR3 is also encoded by other nucleotide sequences in the sample. The chain links TRBV9 to TRBJ2-1, with 10 bases that match TRBD2. Germline V gives CDR1 SGDLS, CDR2 YYNGEE. The CDR3 spans 15 residues. V gave up 4 bases and J gave up 4 bases; unmatched junction bases: 5. CDR3 DNA sequence: TGTGCCAGCAGCCCCCGACTAGCGGGTTACAATGAGCAGTTCTTC. Its protein product is CASSPRLAGYNEQFF.

J is TRBJ2-7 and V is TRBV28; no firm D call. This CDR3 spans 13 amino acids. Trimming took 8 bases from V and 5 from J, leaving 16 bases between them. Germline V gene sequence: CDR1 MDHEN, CDR2 SYDVKM. DNA for the CDR3: TGTGCCAGCGGTACCCCGGCCATGAACGAGCAGTACTTC. Amino acid sequence: CASGTPAMNEQYF. The full variable domain, its missing parts supplied by reference TRBV28 and TRBJ2-7, is DVKVTQSSRYLVKRTGEKVFLECVQDMDHENMFWYRQDPGLGLRLIYFSYDVKMKEKGDIPEGYSVSREKKERFSLILESASTNQTSMYLCASGTPAMNEQYFGPGTRLTVT.

The V and J genes are TRBV6-6 and TRBJ2-5; D possibly matches TRBD1 or TRBD2 (5 bases each). CDR3 length equals 14 residues. V was shortened by 8 bases and J by 3 bases, with 16 bases between the two germline ends. The germline CDR1 and CDR2 sequences are MNHNY and SVGAGI (reference sequence). CDR3 in DNA: TGTGCCAGCCGGCGCCACGAGGGGAAAGAGACCCAGTACTTC. Residues: CASRRHEGKETQYF.